A single sample gave rise to the 23 T cell receptor beta chains below, sequenced in a study of response to subunit inactivated influenza vaccine. TCRdb re-called the RT-PCR reads through MiXCR, storing one row per CDR3 protein. The table includes about 160,000 distinct CDR3 sequences, roughly 10% detected once. The input for sequencing was non-naive T cells sorted from PBMCs, taken 35 to 45 days after vaccination. These receptors all stem from a man between 45 and 60 years old who received an inactivated influenza vaccine.

This clonotype was seen more than once but under ten times. This chain joins TRBV20-1 and TRBJ2-1; the match to TRBD2 covers 9 bases. Losses at the gene ends were 1 base for V and 7 bases for J; bases not matched to a gene: 8. The CDR3 is made up of 15 amino acids. The germline V gene has CDR1 DFQATT and CDR2 SNEGSKA (reference sequence). The CDR3 here is CSARGFLSGGNEQFF. CDR3 nucleotide sequence: TGCAGTGCTAGAGGATTTCTGAGCGGGGGGAATGAGCAGTTCTTC.

The table lists this clonotype with a few counts. The V gene is TRBV15, the J gene TRBJ2-2; 10 nucleotides align to TRBD2. V dropped 2 bases and J dropped 6; count of bases not matched to a gene: 6. This CDR3 has 16 amino acids. Germline CDR1 reads LNHNV; CDR2 reads YYDKDF (reference sequence). As DNA, the CDR3 is TGTGCCACCAGCAGACCCAGCGGGGGGGGTTCCGGGGAGCTGTTTTTT. Translating gives CATSRPSGGGSGELFF.

This clonotype has a handful of counts. This sequence joins TRBV4-1 and TRBJ2-7; possibly TRBD1 for D (5 bases). This CDR3 is 15 amino acids long. Per germline, CDR1 MGHRA and CDR2 YSYEKL. Trimming took off 5 bases at V and 4 bases at J, with 18 bases between the two ends. The CDR3 loop is CASSKGHRSTYEQYF. The CDR3 nucleotides read TGCGCCAGCAGCAAAGGACACCGGTCTACTTACGAGCAGTACTTC.

The rearrangement uses TRBV5-4 and TRBJ2-3, with TRBD2 matching 8 bases. The V gene's germline CDR1 is SGHNT and CDR2 YYREEE (reference sequence). The length of the CDR3 is 14 residues. V dropped 0 bases and J dropped 9; count of bases not matched to a gene: 6. The CDR3 loop is CASSLAAASGTQYF. The DNA of the CDR3 is TGTGCCAGCAGCTTGGCCGCGGCTAGCGGGACGCAGTATTTT.

This chain uses TRBV3-1 with TRBJ1-4, with 8 bases identical to TRBD1. The CDR3 spans 14 residues. Trimming at V came to 6 bases and at J to 7 bases, leaving 7 bases not matched to a gene. From germline, CDR1 is LGHDT and CDR2 YNNKEL (reference sequence). The DNA for the CDR3 is TGTGCCAGCAGGGACAGGGCCACCGTTGAAAAACTGTTTTTT. It encodes CASRDRATVEKLFF.

The chain couples TRBV5-6 to TRBJ2-5; D may be TRBD1 or TRBD2 (6 bases each). Germline V gene data show CDR1 as SGHDT and CDR2 as YYEEEE. V was cut by 2 bases and J by 5 bases, with 13 bases left in between. The CDR3 has 14 residues. The DNA for the CDR3 is TGTGCCAGCAGCTTTGGGGGGCGCTGGGAGACCCAGTACTTC. This gives the protein CASSFGGRWETQYF.

This clonotype was detected only a few times. The gene calls are TRBV6-1 and TRBJ2-1; D possibly uses TRBD1 or TRBD2 (7 bases each). Looked up from germline, CDR1 is MNHNS and CDR2 is SASEGT. CDR3 length equals 13 residues. V was clipped by 6 bases and J by 7 bases, with 13 bases between them. In DNA form, the CDR3 reads TGTGCCAGCAGGACCAGGGGGGGTAATGAGCAGTTCTTC. Protein: CASRTRGGNEQFF.

J is TRBJ2-1 and V is TRBV2; TRBD2 is a possible D gene (6 bases). The CDR3 length is 15 residues. Germline V gives CDR1 SNHLY, CDR2 FYNNEI. V was pared by 6 bases and J by 5 bases, with 17 bases between. The CDR3 reads CASSAGGDRNNEQFF. CDR3 in DNA: TGTGCCAGCAGCGCCGGGGGTGACAGAAACAATGAGCAGTTCTTC.

The count of this clonotype is one. The chain recombines TRBV19 with TRBJ2-4; unclear D gene. With 8 bases removed from V and 6 bases from J, the gap between germline ends came to 17 bases. The CDR3 spans 14 residues. The V gene's germline CDR1 is LNHDA and CDR2 SQIVND (reference sequence). CDR3 in amino acids: CASQTPWPINIQYF. The CDR3 DNA reads TGTGCCAGTCAGACCCCGTGGCCGATAAACATTCAGTACTTC.

This clonotype was counted at least ten times. V and J are TRBV4-3 and TRBJ2-2, with unresolved D. Trimming left V 0 bases short and J 8 bases short, with 7 bases between. CDR3 size: 13 residues. Germline-derived CDR1 and CDR2 are LGHNA and YSLEER. The DNA for the CDR3 is TGCGCCAGCAGCCAAGATTATTGGGGGGAGCTGTTTTTT. This sequence encodes CASSQDYWGELFF.

In nucleotides, the CDR3 is TGTGCCACCAGTGAACCCGGGACAGGGGGGGATGAGCAGTTCTTC. The encoded protein is CATSEPGTGGDEQFF. The chain has TRBV24-1 and TRBJ2-1, with 11 bases lining up with TRBD1. Germline CDR1 is KGHDR and CDR2 is SFDVKD. This CDR3 has 15 amino acids. With 4 bases clipped from V and 8 bases from J, the junction kept 6 bases outside the gene matches.

This rearrangement joins TRBV12-3 or TRBV12-4 to TRBJ2-3; either TRBD1 or TRBD2 may supply D (5 bases each). The CDR3 runs 13 residues. The V gene lost 5 bases and the J gene lost 6 bases, with 12 bases spanning the gap. The CDR3 DNA reads TGTGCCAGCAGTGTCCGGGACCACGATACGCAGTATTTT. Protein product: CASSVRDHDTQYF.

This clonotype has more than one count but fewer than ten. The V and J genes are TRBV24-1 and TRBJ2-1; D unclear. Trimming took off 2 bases at V and 2 bases at J, with 12 bases between the two ends. The CDR3 totals 16 residues. The germline V gene has CDR1 KGHDR and CDR2 SFDVKD. The CDR3 protein is CATSDSLGFAYNEQFF. DNA of the CDR3: TGTGCCACCAGTGATTCATTGGGGTTCGCCTACAATGAGCAGTTCTTC.

The gene calls are TRBV7-9 and TRBJ2-2, with D hard to call. CDR3 length equals 13 residues. Germline V lookup: CDR1 SEHNR, CDR2 FQNEAQ (reference sequence). The V end lost 1 base, the J end lost 5 bases, and 5 bases lay between the germline ends. The CDR3 region is CASSLVRTGELFF. The DNA of the CDR3 is TGTGCCAGCAGCTTAGTCCGAACCGGGGAGCTGTTTTTT.

This clonotype was seen many times. This sequence joins TRBV9 and TRBJ1-5; D call uncertain. V lost 0 bases and J lost 5, with 9 bases in between. CDR3 length: 14 residues. The germline V gene encodes CDR1 SGDLS and CDR2 YYNGEE. CDR3 nucleotides: TGTGCCAGCAGCGTAGAGGGATACGATCAGCCCCAGCATTTT. Its translation: CASSVEGYDQPQHF.

This clonotype was counted between two and nine times. This chain joins TRBV18 and TRBJ2-3; D remains ambiguous. The length of the CDR3 is 12 residues. The V end was cut by 2 bases, the J end by 5 bases, with 5 bases between. Germline-derived CDR1 and CDR2 are KGHSH and LQKENI. The DNA of the CDR3 is TGTGCCAGCTCACCAGATAAAGATACGCAGTATTTT. It yields the protein CASSPDKDTQYF.

DNA of the CDR3: TGTGCCAGCAGCCTCCCGGTTGGGGGAGAGATCTCCTACGAGCAGTACTTC. Translated: CASSLPVGGEISYEQYF. The chain couples TRBV11-2 to TRBJ2-7; tentatively, D is TRBD1 or TRBD2 (5 bases each). CDR1 SGHAT and CDR2 FQNNGV come from the germline V gene. V gave up 5 bases and J gave up 0 bases, with 20 bases separating them. The CDR3 loop spans 17 amino acids.

This clonotype came up many times. The chain joins TRBV27 to TRBJ2-1, with D perhaps matching TRBD2 (5 bases). The V gene lost 3 bases and the J gene lost 5 bases, with 14 bases spanning the gap. The CDR3 spans 15 residues. Germline CDR1 is MNHEY and CDR2 is SMNVEV (reference sequence). Here the CDR3 DNA reads TGTGCCAGCAGTTTTAACGGACTGCCTAACAATGAGCAGTTCTTC. This codes for CASSFNGLPNNEQFF.

V is TRBV5-4 and J is TRBJ1-2; tentatively, D is TRBD1 (6 bases). Per germline, CDR1 SGHNT and CDR2 YYREEE (reference sequence). The CDR3 loop spans 15 amino acids. V shed 0 bases and J shed 2 bases, with 11 bases lying between them. CDR3 DNA sequence: TGTGCCAGCAGCTTGGGACAGGAGCCAAACTATGGCTACACCTTC. Translated: CASSLGQEPNYGYTF.

The chain employs TRBV2 and TRBJ2-1; 8 bases align to TRBD1. The CDR3 sequence is 16 residues long. Germline lookup yields CDR1 SNHLY and CDR2 FYNNEI. J gave up 10 bases and V 8 bases, and 19 bases lay outside the gene matches. CDR3 DNA: TGTGCCAGCGGGGGTTTGGCAGGGGGCGCCGTGGGCGAGCAGTTCTTC. This codes for CASGGLAGGAVGEQFF.

This clonotype came up a few times. The genes are TRBV7-2 and TRBJ2-4; TRBD2 is a possible D gene (7 bases). CDR1 is SGHTA, CDR2 FQGNSA, per germline. V dropped 3 bases and J dropped 8 bases, with 20 bases sitting between them. This CDR3 is built from 16 residues. CDR3 residues: CASSFVPRGPGDIQYF. The DNA of the CDR3 is TGTGCCAGCAGCTTCGTACCGCGGGGGCCAGGAGACATTCAGTACTTC.

This clonotype was recorded many times. This chain connects TRBV4-2 to TRBJ1-2, with TRBD1 matching 8 bases. Germline values: CDR1 LGHNA, CDR2 YNFKEQ. V dropped 1 base and J dropped 3; count of bases not matched to a gene: 4. The CDR3 extends over 15 amino acids. The CDR3 DNA is TGTGCCAGCAGCCAAGTGACAGGGGCGGACTATGGCTACACCTTC. As protein: CASSQVTGADYGYTF.

This clonotype was seen only a few times. The V gene is TRBV7-9, the J gene TRBJ2-3, with 7 positions matching TRBD1. V dropped 4 bases and J dropped 5; count of bases not matched to a gene: 6. Germline V gives CDR1 SEHNR, CDR2 FQNEAQ (reference sequence). The length of the CDR3 is 14 residues. CDR3 sequence: CASSSPSGGDTQYF. The CDR3 nucleotides read TGTGCCAGCAGCTCCCCCTCAGGGGGAGATACGCAGTATTTT.